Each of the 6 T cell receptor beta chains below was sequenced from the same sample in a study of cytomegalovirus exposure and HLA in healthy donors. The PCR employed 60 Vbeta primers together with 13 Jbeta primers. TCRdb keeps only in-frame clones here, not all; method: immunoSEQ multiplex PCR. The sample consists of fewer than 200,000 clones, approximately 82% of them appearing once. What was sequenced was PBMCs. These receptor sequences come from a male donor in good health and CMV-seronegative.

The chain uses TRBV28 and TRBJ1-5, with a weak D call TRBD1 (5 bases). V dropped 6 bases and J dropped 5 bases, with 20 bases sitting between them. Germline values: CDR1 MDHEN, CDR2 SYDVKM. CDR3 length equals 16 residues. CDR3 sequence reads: CASSTPLGRADQPQHF. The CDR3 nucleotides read TGTGCCAGCAGCACCCCCTTAGGCAGGGCAGATCAGCCCCAGCATTTT.

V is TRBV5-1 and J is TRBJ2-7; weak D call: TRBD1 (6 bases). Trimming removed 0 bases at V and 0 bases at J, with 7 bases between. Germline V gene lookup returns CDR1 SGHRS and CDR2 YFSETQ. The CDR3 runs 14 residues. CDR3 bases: TGCGCCAGCAGCTTGGGGGACAACTCCTACGAGCAGTACTTC. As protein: CASSLGDNSYEQYF.

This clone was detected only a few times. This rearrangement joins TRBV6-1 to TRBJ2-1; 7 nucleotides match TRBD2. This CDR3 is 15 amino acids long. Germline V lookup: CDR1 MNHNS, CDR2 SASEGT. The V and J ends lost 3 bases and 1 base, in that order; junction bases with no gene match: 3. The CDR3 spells CASSDSSGSYNEQFF. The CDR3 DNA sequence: TGTGCCAGCAGTGACTCTAGCGGATCCTACAATGAGCAGTTCTTC.

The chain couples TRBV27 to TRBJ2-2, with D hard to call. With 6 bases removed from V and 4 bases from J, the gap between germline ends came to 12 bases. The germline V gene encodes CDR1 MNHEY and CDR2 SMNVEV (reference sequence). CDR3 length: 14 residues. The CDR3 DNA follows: TGTGCCAGCAGACAGATTCGCACCACCGGGGAGCTGTTTTTT. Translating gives CASRQIRTTGELFF.

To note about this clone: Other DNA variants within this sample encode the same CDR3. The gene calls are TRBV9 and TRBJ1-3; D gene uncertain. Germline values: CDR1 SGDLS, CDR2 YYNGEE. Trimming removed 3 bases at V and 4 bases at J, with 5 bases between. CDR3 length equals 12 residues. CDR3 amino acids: CASSAQGNTIYF. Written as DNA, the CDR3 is TGTGCCAGCAGCGCTCAGGGAAACACCATATATTTT.

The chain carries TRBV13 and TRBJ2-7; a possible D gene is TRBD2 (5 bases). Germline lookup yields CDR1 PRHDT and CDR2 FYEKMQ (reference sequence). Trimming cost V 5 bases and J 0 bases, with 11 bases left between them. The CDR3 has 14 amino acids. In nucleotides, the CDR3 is TGTGCCAGCAGCCCCATCGGGGTCTCCTACGAGCAGTACTTC. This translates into CASSPIGVSYEQYF.